This T cell receptor (beta chain) came from a study of shared clonotypes between healthy human individuals. The count of this clone is one. Cells designated naive CD8 were CD45RO-negative and were positively selected for CCR7, with terminally differentiated effector memory CD45RA+ cells excluded. Only in-frame clones appear in the TCRdb table, and some are missing; sequencing was by immunoSEQ multiplex PCR. This table has millions of clones, roughly 91% appearing once. The sequence derives from a man aged 18 to 29 in good health. Some clones in this sample may be carry-over from other donors' samples. The source material was naive CD8+ T cells from PBMCs.

The CDR3 reads CASSFVFGGGRETQYF. The CDR3 DNA is TGTGCCAGCAGCTTCGTCTTCGGAGGGGGCCGAGAGACCCAGTACTTC. This chain connects TRBV7-2 to TRBJ2-5, with D perhaps matching TRBD1 (7 bases). The CDR3 is 16 amino acids. Germline V CDR1 and CDR2: SGHTA, FQGNSA. Trimming took 3 bases from V and 4 from J, leaving 18 bases between them.